The 32 T cell receptor beta chains listed next were all sequenced from one sample in a study of blood T cell repertoires in COVID-19. Sequencing used immunoSEQ multiplex PCR; TCRdb keeps in-frame clones, though not all of them. This table holds about 100,000 clones, roughly 80% found once. Sequenced input: peripheral blood. The source of these receptors is a man in his sixties with active or convalescent COVID-19.

This chain links TRBV19 with TRBJ1-2, with 7 positions matching TRBD1. The CDR3 runs to 14 residues. Germline assignment: CDR1 LNHDA and CDR2 SQIVND (reference sequence). V lost 6 bases, J lost 0 bases, and 4 bases stayed unmatched. CDR3 in amino acids: CASSGTATNYGYTF. The CDR3 DNA follows: TGTGCCAGTAGCGGGACAGCAACTAACTATGGCTACACCTTC.

This clone was observed a few times. This chain links TRBV30 with TRBJ1-1; a weak D match, TRBD1 (5 bases). CDR3 size: 12 residues. Germline CDR1 is GTSNPN and CDR2 is SVGIG (reference sequence). Trimming cost V 4 bases and J 6 bases, with 12 bases left between them. CDR3 sequence (DNA): TGTGCCTGGATTAAGGACATCTCTGAAGCTTTCTTT. This sequence encodes CAWIKDISEAFF.

On this clone itself: This may be a read error, as it is one base from a much larger clone. Other DNA variants within this sample encode the same CDR3. V gene TRBV19 combines with J gene TRBJ2-1, with D possibly TRBD2 on 6 matching bases. This CDR3 is built from 16 residues. V was pared by 4 bases and J by 0 bases, with 13 bases between. CDR1 LNHDA and CDR2 SQIVND come from the germline V gene (reference sequence). CDR3 protein: CASSKLAGSSYNEQFF. As DNA, the CDR3 is TGTGCCAGTAGTAAACTAGCAGGTAGCTCCTACAATGAGCAGTTCTTC.

V gene TRBV7-2 combines with J gene TRBJ2-2; 14 nucleotides match TRBD2. Germline values: CDR1 SGHTA, CDR2 FQGNSA. This CDR3 has 17 amino acids. J was trimmed by 6 bases and V by 4 bases; bases with no gene match: 7. The CDR3 loop reads CASSSGLAGEWSGELFF. The CDR3 region has the DNA TGTGCCAGCAGCTCGGGACTAGCGGGAGAATGGTCCGGGGAGCTGTTTTTT.

The chain uses TRBV5-5 and TRBJ2-2; 7 bases fit TRBD1. With 2 bases clipped from V and 3 bases from J, the junction kept 7 bases outside the gene matches. The CDR3 covers 16 residues. CDR1 is SGHKS, CDR2 YYEKEE, per germline (reference sequence). CDR3 nucleotide sequence: TGTGCCAGCAGCTTCAGGGGGAGAACAGACACCGGGGAGCTGTTTTTT. Its protein is CASSFRGRTDTGELFF.

This clone was detected once. The V and J genes are TRBV27 and TRBJ1-4; 8 bases align to TRBD1. Germline V gene lookup returns CDR1 MNHEY and CDR2 SMNVEV (reference sequence). CDR3 length equals 14 residues. The trim removed 6 bases at V and 6 bases at J, leaving 6 bases unmatched. The CDR3 bases are TGTGCCAGCAGCCAAGGACAGGGAGATGAAAAACTGTTTTTT. Amino acid sequence: CASSQGQGDEKLFF.

The V gene is TRBV6-5, the J gene TRBJ2-2, with TRBD1 matching over 7 bases. Germline values: CDR1 MNHEY, CDR2 SVGAGI. The CDR3 covers 15 residues. The V and J ends lost 6 bases and 1 base, in that order; junction bases with no gene match: 5. The CDR3 DNA follows: TGTGCCAGCAGCAAGACAGGGATGAACACCGGGGAGCTGTTTTTT. Amino acid sequence: CASSKTGMNTGELFF.

The V call is TRBV10-3, the J call TRBJ1-2; 7 bases line up with TRBD1. In germline, CDR1 is ENHRY, CDR2 SYGVKD. V trimming: 2 bases; J trimming: 6 bases; junction bases outside the gene matches: 0. This CDR3 has 12 residues. CDR3 nucleotides: TGTGCCATCAGTGAGGGGACAGATGGCTACACCTTC. It translates to CAISEGTDGYTF.

The chain is built from TRBV5-3 and TRBJ2-3; TRBD2 aligns across 8 bases. TRBV5-3 is an open reading frame whose function is uncertain. V was pared by 4 bases and J by 5 bases, with 15 bases of the junction left unmatched. There are 17 residues in the CDR3. The CDR3 loop reads CARSLRSREGQEDTQYF. For the CDR3, the DNA is TGTGCCAGAAGCCTTCGATCTCGGGAGGGCCAGGAAGATACGCAGTATTTT.

This clone was seen once. The chain is built from TRBV6-1 and TRBJ1-5, with TRBD1 as a possible D gene (6 bases). The CDR3 consists of 17 residues. Trimming stripped 3 bases from V and 2 bases from J, with 17 bases between. The V gene's germline CDR1 is MNHNS and CDR2 SASEGT. The CDR3 region is CASSERGRGGGNQPQHF. The CDR3 DNA reads as TGTGCCAGCAGTGAGCGGGGGCGGGGAGGGGGCAATCAGCCCCAGCATTTT.

The CDR3 loop is CASSSTFGGLYGYTF. For the CDR3, the DNA is TGTGCCAGCAGTTCCACCTTCGGGGGGCTCTATGGCTACACCTTC. The chain recombines TRBV6-5 with TRBJ1-2; a weak D match, TRBD1 (6 bases). The length of the CDR3 is 15 residues. Germline CDR1 and CDR2: MNHEY and SVGAGI. The V and J ends lost 4 bases and 4 bases respectively, with 16 bases between them.

This clone was detected only a few times. The chain links TRBV11-3 to TRBJ2-2; 7 bases agree with TRBD2. Germline V gene data show CDR1 as SGHNT and CDR2 as YENEEA. The length of the CDR3 is 13 residues. The ends lost 3 bases at V and 8 bases at J; junction bases unmatched: 3. The CDR3: CASSFEGGGELFF. The CDR3 nucleotides are TGTGCCAGCAGCTTCGAGGGAGGGGGGGAGCTGTTTTTT.

The genes are TRBV7-8 and TRBJ1-4; maybe TRBD1 (5 bases). Per the germline V gene, CDR1 is SGHVS and CDR2 is FQNEAQ. The CDR3 loop spans 17 amino acids. Trimming pared 3 bases from V and 2 bases from J, leaving 16 bases between. CDR3: CASSFRAPRRTNEKLFF. In DNA, the CDR3 is TGTGCCAGCAGCTTCAGGGCCCCCCGGCGGACTAATGAAAAACTGTTTTTT.

The rearrangement joins TRBV6-5 to TRBJ1-2; unclear D gene. Per germline, CDR1 MNHEY and CDR2 SVGAGI. V lost 6 bases and J 3 bases, leaving 11 bases between the germline ends. The CDR3 runs to 13 residues. The CDR3 sequence is CASRGGFYYGYTF. The CDR3 bases are TGTGCCAGCAGGGGAGGGTTTTACTATGGCTACACCTTC.

This clone was picked up one time. The chain couples TRBV10-2 to TRBJ1-1; TRBD1 might be the D (6 bases). From germline, CDR1 is WSHSY and CDR2 SAAADI. This CDR3 is built from 13 residues. V was clipped by 4 bases and J by 5 bases, with 11 bases between them. For the CDR3, the DNA is TGCGCCAGCAGTGCAGGGGTTGGGACTGAAGCTTTCTTT. Translated, it gives CASSAGVGTEAFF.

CDR3 sequence: CAWRDKNTINYGYTF. CDR3 nucleotides: TGTGCCTGGCGGGACAAGAACACTATTAACTATGGCTACACCTTC. The chain links TRBV30 to TRBJ1-2; a weak D match, TRBD1 (6 bases). In germline, CDR1 is GTSNPN, CDR2 SVGIG (reference sequence). The V and J ends lost 5 bases and 1 base respectively, with 17 bases between them. This CDR3 spans 15 amino acids.

The rearrangement joins TRBV18 to TRBJ2-1, with 11 bases fitting TRBD2. V lost 4 bases and J lost 4; bases outside the gene matches: 6. The CDR3 covers 16 residues. The germline V gene has CDR1 KGHSH and CDR2 LQKENI. CDR3 sequence reads: CASSQLAGGRYNEQFF. The DNA of the CDR3 is TGTGCCAGCTCACAATTAGCGGGAGGGAGATACAATGAGCAGTTCTTC. The variable domain in full, with the rest retrieved from reference TRBV18 and TRBJ2-1, is NAGVMQNPRHLVRRRGQEARLRCSPMKGHSHVYWYRQLPEEGLKFMVYLQKENIIDESGMPKERFSAEFPKEGPSILRIQQVVRGDSAAYFCASSQLAGGRYNEQFFGPGTRLTVL.

The chain links TRBV29-1 to TRBJ2-1; a possible D gene is TRBD2 (6 bases). Germline V gene data show CDR1 as SQVTM and CDR2 as ANQGSEA. The CDR3 loop spans 13 amino acids. Here the CDR3 DNA reads TGCAGGCCGACCACCGGGAGCTACAATGAGCAGTTCTTC. Residues: CRPTTGSYNEQFF.

The chain uses TRBV19 and TRBJ2-7; D possibly corresponds to TRBD1 (5 bases). Germline CDR1 is LNHDA and CDR2 is SQIVND (reference sequence). V was shortened by 1 base and J by 2 bases, with 12 bases between the two germline ends. CDR3 length: 15 residues. CDR3 loop: CASSIGLAGTYEQYF. The CDR3 coding sequence is TGTGCCAGTAGTATAGGTTTGGCAGGGACCTACGAGCAGTACTTC.

The chain links TRBV9 to TRBJ2-7; 9 nucleotides align to TRBD2. The V gene's germline CDR1 is SGDLS and CDR2 YYNGEE. Trimming took 2 bases from V and 1 from J; bases not matched to a gene: 4. This CDR3 contains 15 residues. For the CDR3, the DNA is TGTGCCAGCAGCGTTTCGGCGGGAGGGTCCTACGAGCAGTACTTC. Encoded protein: CASSVSAGGSYEQYF.

The chain links TRBV9 to TRBJ2-3; D is unclear. This CDR3 is built from 14 residues. Trimming shortened V by 0 bases and J by 2 bases, and 7 bases separated the two germline ends. Germline loops: CDR1 SGDLS, CDR2 YYNGEE. The CDR3: CASSVAGVTDTQYF. CDR3 bases: TGTGCCAGCAGCGTAGCCGGAGTCACAGATACGCAGTATTTT.

This clone was observed a handful of times. The rearrangement joins TRBV19 to TRBJ1-2; the D is unclear. In germline, CDR1 is LNHDA, CDR2 SQIVND (reference sequence). V dropped 3 bases and J dropped 0 bases, with 8 bases sitting between them. This CDR3 is 14 amino acids long. The CDR3 DNA reads as TGTGCCAGTAGTATGATGGGAGCTAACTATGGCTACACCTTC. This gives the protein CASSMMGANYGYTF.

Concerning this clone: The germline gene is not matched at one end of the junction; a read error may be the cause. The V gene is TRBV7-9, the J gene TRBJ2-3, with 12 bases aligning to TRBD1. CDR3 length equals 13 residues. The V gene's germline CDR1 is SEHNR and CDR2 FQNEAQ (reference sequence). The CDR3: CASSRDRGRLMHF. CDR3 coding DNA: TGTGCCAGCAGCCGGGACAGGGGGCGCCTGATGCATTTT. Looking up the rest from reference TRBV7-9 and TRBJ2-3 gives the full variable domain: DTGVSQNPRHKITKRGQNVTFRCDPISEHNRLYWYRQTLGQGPEFLTYFQNEAQLEKSRLLSDRFSAERPKGSFSTLEIQRTEQGDSAMYLCASSRDRGRLMHFGPGTRLTVL.

J is TRBJ2-6 and V is TRBV2, with 8 bases aligning to TRBD1. The CDR3 has 17 amino acids. The V and J ends lost 7 bases and 2 bases, in that order; junction bases with no gene match: 10. Germline values: CDR1 SNHLY, CDR2 FYNNEI. CDR3 nucleotides: TGTGCCAGCACTCAGGAGCAGGGGGCACCTGGGGCCAACGTCCTGACTTTC. Amino acids: CASTQEQGAPGANVLTF.

The CDR3 nucleotides are TGTGCCAGCAGTTTACCCACCGCGGGAAGTCAGCCCCAGCATTTT. Its translation: CASSLPTAGSQPQHF. The chain has TRBV28 and TRBJ1-5, with unresolved D. The length of the CDR3 is 15 residues. CDR1 and CDR2 (germline): MDHEN, SYDVKM. V was shortened by 2 bases and J by 6 bases, with 14 bases between the two germline ends. The full variable domain, in which reference TRBV28 and TRBJ1-5 provide the parts outside the CDR3, is DVKVTQSSRYLVKRTGEKVFLECVQDMDHENMFWYRQDPGLGLRLIYFSYDVKMKEKGDIPEGYSVSREKKERFSLILESASTNQTSMYLCASSLPTAGSQPQHFGDGTRLSIL.

The rearrangement joins TRBV7-2 to TRBJ2-1; 8 bases line up with TRBD1. Germline trimming cut 3 bases from V and 7 bases from J; bases unmatched to any gene: 8. CDR1 is SGHTA and CDR2 is FQGNSA in the germline V gene. The CDR3 sequence is 15 residues long. The CDR3 DNA reads as TGTGCCAGCAGCTTCGACAGGGGAGTTTATAATGAGCAGTTCTTC. Amino acids: CASSFDRGVYNEQFF.

This chain uses TRBV5-4 with TRBJ1-1, with a possible D match to TRBD1 (6 bases). Germline CDR1 is SGHNT and CDR2 is YYREEE (reference sequence). V gave up 4 bases and J gave up 4 bases, with 14 bases separating them. The CDR3 spans 14 residues. CDR3 sequence: CASSDPRGTTEAFF. CDR3 DNA: TGTGCCAGCAGCGACCCGAGGGGGACCACTGAAGCTTTCTTT.

CDR3 sequence: CASSYPPRTGHTQYF. The CDR3 bases are TGTGCCAGCAGTTACCCCCCCCGGACTGGTCATACGCAGTATTTT. The chain has TRBV6-5 and TRBJ2-3, with D perhaps matching TRBD2 (5 bases). Germline CDR1 MNHEY, CDR2 SVGAGI. Trimming took 2 bases from V and 7 from J, leaving 16 bases between them. CDR3 size: 15 residues.

The sample holds a few counts of this clone. This chain uses TRBV7-2 with TRBJ1-5; a possible D gene is TRBD1 (5 bases). This CDR3 contains 16 residues. Trimming stripped 1 base from V and 4 bases from J, with 14 bases between. Germline-derived CDR1 and CDR2 are SGHTA and FQGNSA. The chain's CDR3 is CASSLGGIGVNQPQHF. The CDR3 region has the DNA TGTGCCAGCAGCTTAGGTGGGATAGGGGTGAATCAGCCCCAGCATTTT.

The chain uses TRBV14 and TRBJ2-3; possible D gene TRBD2, 5 bases. Looked up from germline, CDR1 is SGHDN and CDR2 is FVKESK. The CDR3 length is 16 residues. Between the trimmed V and J ends, which lost 1 base and 6 bases, there was a span of 17 bases. Written as DNA, the CDR3 is TGTGCCAGCAGCCAAGGGGGAACGGGAAGGGCGGATACGCAGTATTTT. Its protein product is CASSQGGTGRADTQYF. The whole variable domain, remainder taken from reference TRBV14 and TRBJ2-3, is EAGVTQFPSHSVIEKGQTVTLRCDPISGHDNLYWYRRVMGKEIKFLLHFVKESKQDESGMPNNRFLAERTGGTYSTLKVQPAELEDSGVYFCASSQGGTGRADTQYFGPGTRLTVL.

This chain links TRBV5-1 with TRBJ2-3, with D possibly TRBD2 on 6 matching bases. V was pared by 3 bases and J by 0 bases, with 11 bases between. CDR1 is SGHRS and CDR2 is YFSETQ in the germline V gene. The CDR3 extends over 15 amino acids. The CDR3 region is CASSSEGLSTDTQYF. CDR3 nucleotides: TGCGCCAGCAGCTCCGAAGGACTAAGCACAGATACGCAGTATTTT. The variable domain in full, with the rest retrieved from reference TRBV5-1 and TRBJ2-3, is KAGVTQTPRYLIKTRGQQVTLSCSPISGHRSVSWYQQTPGQGLQFLFEYFSETQRNKGNFPGRFSGRQFSNSRSEMNVSTLELGDSALYLCASSSEGLSTDTQYFGPGTRLTVL.

The chain carries TRBV2 and TRBJ2-1; TRBD2 aligns across 16 bases. Germline CDR1 SNHLY, CDR2 FYNNEI. The CDR3 spans 14 residues. V dropped 6 bases and J dropped 15; count of bases not matched to a gene: 8. The CDR3 coding sequence is TGTGCCAGCAGACCCGGGACTAGCGGGAGGGCCTTGTTCTTC. It encodes CASRPGTSGRALFF.